The clone carrying this T cell receptor (beta chain) has only a few counts. Antigen: not known. This entry belongs to a study of CD8+ T cells in alopecia areata. General study results and limits: Many expanded lesional clones stayed in scalp and blood while on tofacitinib. Among the top 100, expanded CD8+ clones were significantly decreased by tofacitinib, as was scalp clonality. With one nonresponder, baseline CD8+ expansion's link to response remains uncertain.

Extraction and reverse transcription of RNA yielded cDNA as the sequencing template. Measured with immunoSEQ multiplex PCR; TCRdb has only the in-frame clones, and not every one. The data show approximately 280,000 clones, with 55% to 70% seen just once and around 1.7% held by the top ten. Treatment described: oral pan-JAK inhibitor, 5-10 mg twice daily. Germline loops: CDR1 SQVTM, CDR2 ANQGSEA. J gave up 7 bases and V 6 bases, and 6 bases lay outside the gene matches. The length of the CDR3 is 11 residues. The sequence came from a human donor with alopecia areata. V gene TRBV29-1 combines with J gene TRBJ2-7; 7 bases are a match to TRBD1. The specimen was CD4+ T cells sorted from blood, collected at week 24, from a patient treated with tofacitinib. The CDR3 DNA is TGCAGCGTGACAGGGAACAGGGAGCAGTACTTC. Amino acids: CSVTGNREQYF.